Below, 26 T cell receptor beta chains from the same sample are listed, as sequenced in a study of control samples from healthy donors and cancer patients. Only in-frame clones appear in the TCRdb table, and some are missing; sequencing was by immunoSEQ multiplex PCR. The table lists about 94,000 clones, 90% of them singletons. Sequencing was carried out using blood. These receptors all come from a woman in her late teens or twenties in good health.

This rearrangement joins TRBV10-2 to TRBJ2-5; possible D gene TRBD2, 7 bases. Between the trimmed V and J ends, which lost 2 bases and 2 bases, there was a span of 18 bases. The CDR3 runs to 17 residues. The germline CDR1 and CDR2 sequences are WSHSY and SAAADI. In DNA form, the CDR3 reads TGCGCCAGCAGTGAGACCGGTCGAGGGGGGGTACAAGAGACCCAGTACTTC. Residues: CASSETGRGGVQETQYF.

The chain carries TRBV11-2 and TRBJ2-7; unclear D gene. The V end lost 5 bases, the J end lost 9 bases, and 11 bases lay between the germline ends. This CDR3 region has 11 residues. The germline V gene has CDR1 SGHAT and CDR2 FQNNGV. The CDR3 sequence: CASSVSPLQYF. The CDR3 DNA sequence: TGTGCCAGCAGCGTAAGTCCGTTGCAGTACTTC.

The chain recombines TRBV3-1 (or the pseudogene TRBV3-2) with TRBJ1-2; 8 bases match TRBD1. Germline V gene data show CDR1 as LGHDT and CDR2 as YNNKEL (reference sequence). Trimming cost V 3 bases and J 8 bases; bases outside gene matches: 5. The CDR3 sequence is 13 residues long. The CDR3, as DNA: TGTGCCAGCAGCCAGGGACAGGTCTCAGGCTACACCTTC. Protein sequence: CASSQGQVSGYTF.

This chain links TRBV28 with TRBJ2-5; 9 bases agree with TRBD2. The CDR3 length is 14 residues. The germline gives CDR1 MDHEN, CDR2 SYDVKM. V gave up 6 bases and J gave up 3 bases; unmatched junction bases: 5. This chain's CDR3 is CASSRLAGKETQYF. CDR3 nucleotide sequence: TGTGCCAGCAGCCGGCTAGCGGGAAAAGAGACCCAGTACTTC.

V usage is TRBV6-2 or TRBV6-3 and J usage is TRBJ2-5, with 10 bases fitting TRBD2. Germline V lookup: CDR1 MNHEY, CDR2 SVGEGT. J gave up 4 bases and V 6 bases, and 14 bases lay outside the gene matches. The CDR3 spans 17 residues. CDR3 region: CASSPDRAGGPGETQYF. As DNA, the CDR3 is TGTGCCAGCAGCCCCGATAGAGCGGGGGGGCCAGGAGAGACCCAGTACTTC.

The rearrangement uses TRBV9 and TRBJ1-2, with TRBD1 matching over 7 bases. The CDR3 is made up of 18 amino acids. CDR1 is SGDLS, CDR2 YYNGEE, per germline. V dropped 4 bases and J dropped 4; count of bases not matched to a gene: 19. The CDR3 reads CASSRSGWRGRSSYGYTF. In DNA form, the CDR3 reads TGTGCCAGCAGCCGCTCTGGGTGGAGGGGGCGAAGTAGCTATGGCTACACCTTC.

This clone was picked up one time. The chain combines TRBV4-1 with TRBJ2-3; TRBD2 matches at 11 bases. J gave up 6 bases and V 3 bases, and 5 bases lay outside the gene matches. The V gene's germline CDR1 is MGHRA and CDR2 YSYEKL. This CDR3 is 15 amino acids long. The chain's CDR3 is CASSHSSGGADTQYF. The CDR3 nucleotides read TGCGCCAGCAGCCATAGTAGCGGGGGGGCCGATACGCAGTATTTT.

V usage is TRBV4-1 and J usage is TRBJ1-1; TRBD1 aligns across 7 bases. Germline trimming cut 3 bases from V and 4 bases from J; bases unmatched to any gene: 8. CDR3 size: 15 residues. Per the germline V gene, CDR1 is MGHRA and CDR2 is YSYEKL. The CDR3 DNA reads as TGCGCCAGCAGCCAGGACCCTGCAGGGGGCACTGAAGCTTTCTTT. Its protein is CASSQDPAGGTEAFF.

The gene calls are TRBV5-1 and TRBJ1-3; D ambiguous. Trimming shortened V by 8 bases and J by 2 bases, and 11 bases separated the two germline ends. Germline assignment: CDR1 SGHRS and CDR2 YFSETQ. The CDR3 extends over 13 amino acids. CDR3 region: CARWIKAGNTIYF. In DNA, the CDR3 is TGCGCCAGATGGATTAAGGCTGGAAACACCATATATTTT.

V is TRBV6-6 and J is TRBJ2-1, with 7 bases matching TRBD1. This CDR3 is built from 11 residues. V shed 8 bases and J 8 bases; nucleotides not matched to a gene: 3. Germline V gene data show CDR1 as MNHNY and CDR2 as SVGAGI (reference sequence). Here the CDR3 DNA reads TGTGCCAGCTCCGACAGGGATGAGCAGTTCTTC. This codes for CASSDRDEQFF.

The chain is built from TRBV2 and TRBJ2-7; no definite D call. The germline CDR1 and CDR2 sequences are SNHLY and FYNNEI. The V gene lost 4 bases and the J gene lost 3 bases, with 7 bases spanning the gap. This CDR3 has 12 amino acids. This CDR3 is CASSGFVYEQYF. The CDR3 DNA reads as TGTGCCAGCAGTGGATTCGTCTACGAGCAGTACTTC.

The gene calls are TRBV12-3 or TRBV12-4 and TRBJ2-4; 7 bases match TRBD1. There are 13 residues in the CDR3. Trimming took 5 bases from V and 8 from J; bases not matched to a gene: 6. The CDR3 is CASSPDRDDIQYF. The CDR3 nucleotides are TGTGCCAGCAGTCCCGACAGGGATGACATTCAGTACTTC.

The V call is TRBV11-1, the J call TRBJ1-6; 9 bases align to TRBD1. The V gene's germline CDR1 is SGHAT and CDR2 FQDESV (reference sequence). The ends lost 5 bases at V and 8 bases at J; junction bases unmatched: 4. CDR3 length: 14 amino acids. The CDR3 DNA reads as TGTGCCAGCAGCAAACAGGGGGCATATTCACCCCTCCACTTT. Translated: CASSKQGAYSPLHF.

The chain couples TRBV5-6 to TRBJ2-7; a weak D match, TRBD1 (6 bases). The V gene lost 0 bases and the J gene lost 2 bases, with 9 bases spanning the gap. CDR3 size: 14 residues. CDR1 is SGHDT, CDR2 YYEEEE, per germline. As DNA, the CDR3 is TGTGCCAGCAGCTTGGTTGGACAGCCCTACGAGCAGTACTTC. Its protein product is CASSLVGQPYEQYF.

The rearrangement uses TRBV5-1 and TRBJ2-7; 8 bases fit TRBD1. With V trimmed by 1 base and J by 4 bases, 16 bases remained unmatched. CDR3 length: 18 residues. Looked up from germline, CDR1 is SGHRS and CDR2 is YFSETQ. The CDR3 DNA reads as TGCGCCAGCAGCTTGTCAGGGGGCCGCATGAAAAGAACTTACGAGCAGTACTTC. The encoded protein is CASSLSGGRMKRTYEQYF.

The rearrangement links TRBV9 to TRBJ2-2; no clear D. Germline values: CDR1 SGDLS, CDR2 YYNGEE. Deletions cut 2 bases from V and 6 bases from J, with 5 bases between. This CDR3 region has 12 residues. The CDR3 bases are TGTGCCAGCAGCGTTCTACCCGGGGAGCTGTTTTTT. Translated: CASSVLPGELFF.

This chain connects TRBV19 to TRBJ1-1; maybe TRBD1 (5 bases). V was trimmed by 8 bases and J by 3 bases, leaving 10 bases between them. This CDR3 spans 12 amino acids. CDR1 and CDR2 (germline): LNHDA, SQIVND (reference sequence). The CDR3 nucleotides read TGTGCCAGTCAGGGCAGATACACTGAAGCTTTCTTT. Protein: CASQGRYTEAFF.

This sequence joins TRBV14 and TRBJ2-1; tentatively, D is TRBD1 (5 bases). Germline CDR1 reads SGHDN; CDR2 reads FVKESK. The ends were cut back, 4 bases at V and 6 bases at J, with 19 bases in the middle. This CDR3 has 16 amino acids. The CDR3 region has the DNA TGTGCCAGCAGCCCCTTCGGGCAGGGCAATGTCAATGAGCAGTTCTTC. Translating gives CASSPFGQGNVNEQFF.

The rearrangement links TRBV5-1 to TRBJ2-2; maybe TRBD2 (5 bases). The V and J ends lost 0 bases and 7 bases respectively, with 13 bases between them. The CDR3 is 15 amino acids. Looked up from germline, CDR1 is SGHRS and CDR2 is YFSETQ. The CDR3 region has the DNA TGCGCCAGCAGCTTGGCCCGGGAAACGGTCGGGGAGCTGTTTTTT. This codes for CASSLARETVGELFF.

The gene calls are TRBV5-6 and TRBJ1-2, with 9 bases identical to TRBD1. The CDR3 extends over 14 amino acids. V lost 4 bases, J lost 2 bases, and 3 bases stayed unmatched. Germline V gives CDR1 SGHDT, CDR2 YYEEEE. The CDR3 loop is CASSPGTGNYGYTF. The CDR3 DNA is TGTGCCAGCAGCCCCGGGACAGGGAACTATGGCTACACCTTC.

This chain connects TRBV19 to TRBJ1-2; 9 positions match TRBD1. The CDR3 contains 16 residues. The germline gives CDR1 LNHDA, CDR2 SQIVND (reference sequence). Germline trimming cut 5 bases from V and 2 bases from J; bases unmatched to any gene: 9. The DNA for the CDR3 is TGTGCCAGTAGTCTGGAACAGGGGGCGCCGAACTATGGCTACACCTTC. Its protein product is CASSLEQGAPNYGYTF.

This chain links TRBV6-4 with TRBJ2-6, with unresolved D. Between the trimmed V and J ends, which lost 3 bases and 0 bases, there was a span of 6 bases. Germline V gene sequence: CDR1 MRHNA, CDR2 SNTAGT. The CDR3 runs to 15 residues. The CDR3 nucleotides are TGTGCCAGCAGTGAAAGTGACTCTGGGGCCAACGTCCTGACTTTC. Translating it yields CASSESDSGANVLTF.

The V and J genes are TRBV29-1 and TRBJ1-1, with D perhaps matching TRBD1 (5 bases). V lost 6 bases, J lost 0 bases, and 8 bases lay in between. Germline V CDR1 and CDR2: SQVTM, ANQGSEA. The CDR3 runs 12 residues. The CDR3 region is CSVGGMNTEAFF. The CDR3 nucleotides are TGCAGCGTCGGGGGGATGAACACTGAAGCTTTCTTT.

The gene calls are TRBV6-2 or TRBV6-3 and TRBJ1-2; a possible D gene is TRBD1 (6 bases). The CDR3 extends over 14 amino acids. Trimming removed 2 bases from V and 4 bases from J, with 11 bases in between. Germline-derived CDR1 and CDR2 are MNHEY and SVGEGT. CDR3 in amino acids: CASSYGGPIYGYTF. CDR3 coding DNA: TGTGCCAGCAGTTACGGGGGGCCGATCTATGGCTACACCTTC.

The genes are TRBV9 and TRBJ2-1; D possibly corresponds to TRBD2 (6 bases). The germline CDR1 and CDR2 sequences are SGDLS and YYNGEE. The V and J ends lost 4 bases and 8 bases respectively, with 22 bases between them. This CDR3 comprises 16 residues. As DNA, the CDR3 is TGTGCCAGCAGCTCCCCGCCTAGCGCCTTAGCGGATGAGCAGTTCTTC. Translating it yields CASSSPPSALADEQFF. The variable domain in full, with the rest retrieved from reference TRBV9 and TRBJ2-1, is DSGVTQTPKHLITATGQRVTLRCSPRSGDLSVYWYQQSLDQGLQFLIQYYNGEERAKGNILERFSAQQFPDLHSELNLSSLELGDSALYFCASSSPPSALADEQFFGPGTRLTVL.

The chain couples TRBV3-1 (or the pseudogene TRBV3-2) to TRBJ1-2, with D unclear. Deletions cut 1 base from V and 8 bases from J, with 14 bases between. The CDR3 contains 14 residues. Germline assignment: CDR1 LGHDT and CDR2 YNNKEL (reference sequence). The CDR3 DNA reads TGTGCCAGCAGCCAAGGTTTTAGTGGCGGCGGCTACACCTTC. This encodes CASSQGFSGGGYTF.